The subject of this entry is one TCR beta chain. V was pared by 1 base and J by 5 bases, with 18 bases between. Germline values: CDR1 SGHNT, CDR2 YENEEA. The length of the CDR3 is 16 residues. These data originate in a study of blood T cell repertoires in COVID-19. Turning to the study itself: Samples came from the United States, Italy and Spain, spanning acute and convalescent COVID-19. T cells, B-cell-depleted T cells, or PBMCs supplied cDNA or gDNA.

TCRdb's table, derived via immunoSEQ multiplex PCR, lists solely in-frame clones and lacks some. The sample gives 80,000 to 95,000 clones, about 90% of which show up once; about 18% is in the top ten. V usage is TRBV11-3 and J usage is TRBJ2-7; D is possibly TRBD2 (6 bases). Material for sequencing was peripheral blood. This TCR derives from a human donor in a cohort sampled during active COVID-19. The CDR3 DNA is TGTGCCAGCAGCTTAGTATCCGGACTATTGATCGACGAGCAGTACTTC. Encoded protein: CASSLVSGLLIDEQYF.